These 31 T cell receptor beta chains originate from one sample sequenced in a study of T cell repertoires in cytomegalovirus infection. The antigens these receptors bind are not known. One entry per CDR3 protein, called by TCRdb with MiXCR from the reads. The sample shows around 900,000 distinct CDR3 sequences, under 40% of them seen only once. This specimen was cultured CD8+ T cells from PBMCs, taken from culture after CMV antigen stimulation. Receptors were obtained from a human donor in good health (CMV status not recorded). Some clones in this sample may be carry-over from other donors' samples.

V is TRBV25-1 and J is TRBJ1-2; 7 bases are a match to TRBD1. The CDR3 runs to 16 residues. The ends lost 7 bases at V and 0 bases at J; junction bases unmatched: 11. Germline CDR1 MGHDK, CDR2 SYGVNS. This CDR3 reads CASNNDRAGANYGYTF. CDR3 bases: TGTGCCAGCAACAACGACAGGGCGGGTGCTAACTATGGCTACACCTTC.

In this sample, this clonotype turned up many times. The rearrangement joins TRBV10-3 to TRBJ2-1; D is unresolved. V lost 3 bases and J lost 3, with 9 bases in between. Germline V lookup: CDR1 ENHRY, CDR2 SYGVKD. The CDR3 runs to 14 residues. The CDR3 sequence: CAISDPKYYNEQFF. For the CDR3, the DNA is TGTGCCATCAGTGACCCCAAGTACTACAATGAGCAGTTCTTC.

This clonotype was observed a single time. J is TRBJ1-2 and V is TRBV24-1, with 7 bases lining up with TRBD1. V shed 3 bases, J shed 4 bases, and the junction held 7 bases outside the gene matches. This CDR3 has 15 residues. Germline CDR1 KGHDR, CDR2 SFDVKD. DNA of the CDR3: TGTGCCACCAGTGATGCCACAGGGGCCTCCTATGGCTACACCTTC. Its protein product is CATSDATGASYGYTF.

On this clonotype: A much bigger clone sits one base away, suggesting this may be a read error. This chain connects TRBV9 to TRBJ1-1; no clear D. Germline CDR1 reads SGDLS; CDR2 reads YYNGEE. Trimming cost V 7 bases and J 8 bases, with 3 bases left between them. This CDR3 comprises 8 residues. Written as DNA, the CDR3 is TGTGCCAGCGAGGAAGCTTTCTTT. The encoded protein is CASEEAFF.

Turning to this clonotype: Germline and junction disagree at one end, which may indicate a read error. J is TRBJ2-1 and V is TRBV7-6; D may be TRBD1 (5 bases). CDR1 and CDR2 (germline): SGHVS, FNYEAQ. CDR3 length: 14 amino acids. The CDR3: CANSRFDSYNEQFF. CDR3 nucleotide sequence: TGTGCCAACAGCCGATTTGACAGCTACAATGAGCAGTTCTTC.

Regarding this clonotype: One end of the junction varies from germline; a read error may be responsible. The V call is TRBV7-4, the J call TRBJ2-6, with 8 nucleotides matching TRBD1. This CDR3 contains 17 residues. Germline V gene lookup returns CDR1 SGHVT and CDR2 SQSDAQ. This chain's CDR3 is CAGSSQGASSGANVLTF. The CDR3 coding sequence is TGTGCCGGCAGCTCGCAGGGGGCTAGCTCTGGGGCCAACGTCCTGACTTTC. The variable domain in full, with the rest retrieved from reference TRBV7-4 and TRBJ2-6, is GAGVSQSPRYKVAKRGRDVALRCDSISGHVTLYWYRQTLGQGSEVLTYSQSDAQRDKSGRPSGRFSAERPERSVSTLKIQRTEQGDSAVYLCAGSSQGASSGANVLTFGAGSRLTVL.

This clonotype has more than one count but fewer than ten. The chain joins TRBV5-5 to TRBJ1-1; D unresolved. Germline CDR1 SGHKS, CDR2 YYEKEE (reference sequence). The V and J ends lost 4 bases and 1 base respectively, with 8 bases between them. The length of the CDR3 is 13 residues. CDR3 loop: CASSKTRNTEAFF. CDR3 nucleotides: TGTGCCAGCAGCAAAACAAGGAACACTGAAGCTTTCTTT.

The chain employs TRBV5-5 and TRBJ2-1; the D gene is possibly TRBD1 (6 bases). This CDR3 spans 16 amino acids. Germline CDR1 is SGHKS and CDR2 is YYEKEE (reference sequence). The V end lost 3 bases, the J end lost 0 bases, and 13 bases lay between the germline ends. The CDR3 DNA is TGTGCCAGCAGCTGGGGGATCAGGGGCTCCTACAATGAGCAGTTCTTC. It translates to CASSWGIRGSYNEQFF.

The V and J genes are TRBV15 and TRBJ2-1; 7 bases fit TRBD1. CDR1 LNHNV and CDR2 YYDKDF come from the germline V gene (reference sequence). The CDR3 is 13 residues long. Germline trimming cut 4 bases from V and 6 bases from J; bases unmatched to any gene: 3. This chain's CDR3 is CATSTYRGNEQFF. The DNA for the CDR3 is TGTGCCACCAGCACCTACAGGGGCAATGAGCAGTTCTTC.

V gene TRBV7-2 combines with J gene TRBJ2-7; D uncertain. Trimming pared 5 bases from V and 7 bases from J, leaving 9 bases between. Germline V CDR1 and CDR2: SGHTA, FQGNSA. CDR3 length: 11 amino acids. The chain's CDR3 is CASSAGSEQYF. The DNA for the CDR3 is TGTGCCAGCAGCGCCGGATCGGAGCAGTACTTC.

This clonotype was recorded many times. The V gene is TRBV27, the J gene TRBJ1-1; D call uncertain. Germline V gene lookup returns CDR1 MNHEY and CDR2 SMNVEV (reference sequence). The CDR3 spans 13 residues. The ends were cut back, 6 bases at V and 1 base at J, with 9 bases in the middle. CDR3 DNA: TGTGCCAGCAGAAGTGGGTGGAACACTGAAGCTTTCTTT. Translated: CASRSGWNTEAFF.

This clonotype turned up a few times. The J gene is TRBJ2-6, the V gene TRBV6-1; 7 positions match TRBD1. J lost 1 base, V lost 6 bases, and 9 bases had no gene match. The CDR3 length is 17 residues. CDR1 is MNHNS and CDR2 is SASEGT in the germline V gene. The CDR3 protein is CASSEQGFRSGANVLTF. CDR3 in DNA: TGTGCCAGCAGCGAACAGGGGTTCCGATCTGGGGCCAACGTCCTGACTTTC.

This clonotype was seen only a few times. The chain uses TRBV6-2 or TRBV6-3 and TRBJ2-7; TRBD1 matches 8 bases. The V gene's germline CDR1 is MNHEY and CDR2 SVGEGT. This CDR3 is 13 amino acids long. The J segment lost 2 bases and the V segment lost 4 bases, leaving 1 base of the junction unmatched. CDR3 residues: CASSSTGAYEQYV. As DNA, the CDR3 is TGTGCCAGCAGTTCGACAGGGGCCTACGAGCAGTACGTC.

The chain uses TRBV7-9 and TRBJ1-2; no clear D gene. The CDR3 spans 16 residues. CDR1 and CDR2 from the germline V gene are SEHNR and FQNEAQ (reference sequence). Trimming took 1 base from V and 4 from J, leaving 16 bases between them. CDR3 sequence: CASSLELEIILYGYTF. The CDR3 DNA reads as TGTGCCAGCAGCTTAGAATTAGAAATCATCCTCTATGGCTACACCTTC. Variable domain in full (rest from reference TRBV7-9 and TRBJ1-2): DTGVSQNPRHKITKRGQNVTFRCDPISEHNRLYWYRQTLGQGPEFLTYFQNEAQLEKSRLLSDRFSAERPKGSFSTLEIQRTEQGDSAMYLCASSLELEIILYGYTFGSGTRLTVV.

The V call is TRBV2, the J call TRBJ2-1, with 9 nucleotides matching TRBD1. The length of the CDR3 is 16 residues. With 7 bases clipped from V and 7 bases from J, the junction kept 14 bases outside the gene matches. In germline, CDR1 is SNHLY, CDR2 FYNNEI. CDR3 protein: CASTTMDRGVLNEQFF. CDR3 coding DNA: TGTGCCAGCACCACCATGGACAGGGGCGTATTAAATGAGCAGTTCTTC.

This clonotype appeared many times. J is TRBJ1-4 and V is TRBV12-3 or TRBV12-4; 7 nucleotides align to TRBD1. V trimming: 4 bases; J trimming: 8 bases; junction bases outside the gene matches: 7. The CDR3 length is 14 residues. The CDR3 is CASSSDREGEKLFF. The CDR3 DNA reads as TGTGCCAGCAGTTCCGACAGGGAAGGGGAAAAACTGTTTTTT.

This clonotype was seen more than once but under ten times. V gene TRBV7-9 combines with J gene TRBJ1-4; 9 bases map to TRBD1. Trimming took 5 bases from V and 0 from J; bases not matched to a gene: 13. The CDR3 length is 19 residues. The germline V gene encodes CDR1 SEHNR and CDR2 FQNEAQ (reference sequence). The chain's CDR3 is CASSPRDRVLSSTNEKLFF. CDR3 coding DNA: TGTGCCAGCAGCCCCCGGGACAGGGTCCTGAGTTCAACTAATGAAAAACTGTTTTTT. The complete variable domain, with remaining parts taken from reference TRBV7-9 and TRBJ1-4, reads DTGVSQNPRHKITKRGQNVTFRCDPISEHNRLYWYRQTLGQGPEFLTYFQNEAQLEKSRLLSDRFSAERPKGSFSTLEIQRTEQGDSAMYLCASSPRDRVLSSTNEKLFFGSGTQLSVL.

The chain couples TRBV10-3 to TRBJ2-1; 13 nucleotides align to TRBD2. Germline V gene sequence: CDR1 ENHRY, CDR2 SYGVKD. With V trimmed by 7 bases and J by 5 bases, 5 bases remained unmatched. The CDR3 extends over 15 amino acids. CDR3 DNA: TGTGCCATCAAAGGACTAGCGGGGGAAAACAATGAGCAGTTCTTC. Protein sequence: CAIKGLAGENNEQFF.

The genes are TRBV14 and TRBJ1-2, with 7 bases matching TRBD1. Germline CDR1 is SGHDN and CDR2 is FVKESK. V gave up 4 bases and J gave up 8 bases; unmatched junction bases: 16. The CDR3 covers 16 residues. The CDR3 nucleotides read TGTGCCAGCAGCCCTAAAGCCAAGGGACAGCTGAGCGGCTACACCTTC. Translating gives CASSPKAKGQLSGYTF.

In its sample, this clonotype was seen many times. This chain links TRBV5-1 with TRBJ2-7; the D gene could be TRBD1 or TRBD2 (5 bases each). The CDR3 has 14 residues. Germline V gene lookup returns CDR1 SGHRS and CDR2 YFSETQ. The V end was cut by 4 bases, the J end by 2 bases, with 13 bases between. As DNA, the CDR3 is TGCGCCAGCAGCCCCCGGGACGTAACCTACGAGCAGTACTTC. Its protein product is CASSPRDVTYEQYF.

V and J are TRBV7-9 and TRBJ1-6; no reliable D call. CDR1 is SEHNR, CDR2 FQNEAQ, per germline (reference sequence). The germline V and J ends were trimmed by 2 bases and 7 bases, with 9 bases remaining between them. This CDR3 is built from 14 residues. The CDR3 spells CASSLPGPNSPLHF. CDR3 in DNA: TGTGCCAGCAGCTTACCGGGTCCGAATTCACCCCTCCACTTT.

This clonotype was seen many times. The chain couples TRBV7-2 to TRBJ2-1; no reliable D call. Germline CDR1 is SGHTA and CDR2 is FQGNSA. The CDR3 is 11 residues long. V gave up 7 bases and J gave up 7 bases, with 8 bases separating them. As DNA, the CDR3 is TGTGCCAGCAACCTGGGTAATGAGCAGTTCTTC. Amino acid sequence: CASNLGNEQFF.

The rearrangement links TRBV6-2 or TRBV6-3 to TRBJ1-4; perhaps TRBD1 as D (6 bases). Germline V gene sequence: CDR1 MNHEY, CDR2 SVGEGT. The CDR3 totals 15 residues. Trimming took off 0 bases at V and 8 bases at J, with 13 bases between the two ends. The CDR3 region is CASSYSGAVPEKLFF. DNA of the CDR3: TGTGCCAGCAGTTACTCGGGGGCAGTTCCAGAAAAACTGTTTTTT.

The V call is TRBV7-4, the J call TRBJ1-6; 7 nucleotides match TRBD1. V lost 5 bases and J lost 10; bases outside the gene matches: 11. CDR1 is SGHVT and CDR2 is SQSDAQ in the germline V gene. The CDR3 has 15 residues. The CDR3 sequence: CASSPWDSETSPLHF. The DNA of the CDR3 is TGTGCCAGCAGCCCTTGGGACAGCGAGACATCACCCCTCCACTTT.

The chain joins TRBV27 to TRBJ1-1; the D is unclear. CDR3 length: 13 residues. Germline V CDR1 and CDR2: MNHEY, SMNVEV (reference sequence). Trimming took off 3 bases at V and 4 bases at J, with 9 bases between the two ends. DNA for the CDR3: TGTGCCAGCAGTTTCACCGGAGCCACTGAAGCTTTCTTT. This gives the protein CASSFTGATEAFF.

This clonotype was picked up a small number of times. The genes are TRBV6-2 or TRBV6-3 and TRBJ2-5; a weak D match, TRBD2 (5 bases). V lost 6 bases and J 9 bases, leaving 20 bases between the germline ends. The CDR3 has 14 residues. Germline assignment: CDR1 MNHEY and CDR2 SVGEGT. DNA of the CDR3: TGTGCCAGCAGAGGGAGACCGGACCTGTGGGCCCAGTACTTC. Residues: CASRGRPDLWAQYF.

The chain carries TRBV20-1 and TRBJ2-1; 8 bases are a match to TRBD2. CDR1 and CDR2 from the germline V gene are DFQATT and SNEGSKA (reference sequence). V lost 6 bases and J lost 8; bases outside the gene matches: 15. CDR3 length: 15 residues. The CDR3 loop reads CSATPLAGGFDEQFF. For the CDR3, the DNA is TGCAGTGCCACTCCTCTAGCGGGCGGCTTCGATGAGCAGTTCTTC.

The chain couples TRBV28 to TRBJ2-7, with D perhaps TRBD1 (6 bases). The CDR3 length is 14 residues. The germline V gene encodes CDR1 MDHEN and CDR2 SYDVKM. The CDR3 DNA reads as TGTGTCAGCAGTTTGAGGGGGTTCGGCTACGAGCAGTACGTC. Translating gives CVSSLRGFGYEQYV.

Comments on this clonotype: A much larger clone differs by one base, so this may be a read error. The J gene is TRBJ2-5, the V gene TRBV2; 9 nucleotides agree with TRBD2. The J segment lost 2 bases and the V segment lost 1 base, leaving 2 bases of the junction unmatched. CDR1 and CDR2 (germline): SNHLY, FYNNEI. The CDR3 covers 15 residues. CDR3 nucleotides: TGTGCCAGCAGTGAAGAGGGACTAGCTCAAGAGACCCAGTACTTC. Translated: CASSEEGLAQETQYF.

This clonotype was counted a few times. The CDR3 reads CASSWGEPSNYGYTF. DNA of the CDR3: TGTGCCAGCAGCTGGGGGGAACCTTCTAACTATGGCTACACCTTC. The chain links TRBV11-3 to TRBJ1-2, with D maybe TRBD1 (5 bases). The CDR3 is 15 amino acids. With 4 bases removed from V and 0 bases from J, the gap between germline ends came to 12 bases. Germline V gives CDR1 SGHNT, CDR2 YENEEA.

The gene calls are TRBV29-1 and TRBJ1-2; D might be TRBD1 (5 bases). The CDR3 extends over 14 amino acids. V was clipped by 3 bases and J by 2 bases, with 13 bases between them. CDR1 SQVTM and CDR2 ANQGSEA come from the germline V gene. The chain's CDR3 is CSVESQGVNYGYTF. CDR3 nucleotides: TGCAGCGTTGAGAGCCAGGGAGTAAACTATGGCTACACCTTC. The full variable domain, in which reference TRBV29-1 and TRBJ1-2 provide the parts outside the CDR3, is SAVISQKPSRDICQRGTSLTIQCQVDSQVTMMFWYRQQPGQSLTLIATANQGSEATYESGFVIDKFPISRPNLTFSTLTVSNMSPEDSSIYLCSVESQGVNYGYTFGSGTRLTVV.